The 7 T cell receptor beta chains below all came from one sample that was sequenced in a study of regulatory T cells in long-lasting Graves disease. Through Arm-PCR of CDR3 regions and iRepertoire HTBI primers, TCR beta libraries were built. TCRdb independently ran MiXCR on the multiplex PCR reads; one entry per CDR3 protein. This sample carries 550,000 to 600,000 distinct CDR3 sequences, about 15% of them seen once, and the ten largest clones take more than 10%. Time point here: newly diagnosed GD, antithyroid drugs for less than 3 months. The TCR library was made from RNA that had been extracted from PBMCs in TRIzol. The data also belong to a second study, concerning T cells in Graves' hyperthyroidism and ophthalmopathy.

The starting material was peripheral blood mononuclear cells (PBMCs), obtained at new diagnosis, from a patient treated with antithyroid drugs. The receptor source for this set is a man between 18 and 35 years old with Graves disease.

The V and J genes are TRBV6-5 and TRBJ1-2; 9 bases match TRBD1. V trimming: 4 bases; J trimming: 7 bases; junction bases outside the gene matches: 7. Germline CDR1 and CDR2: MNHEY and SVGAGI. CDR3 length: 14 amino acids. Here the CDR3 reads CASSSGTGKRGYTF. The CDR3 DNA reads TGTGCCAGCAGTTCCGGGACAGGGAAACGTGGCTACACCTTC.

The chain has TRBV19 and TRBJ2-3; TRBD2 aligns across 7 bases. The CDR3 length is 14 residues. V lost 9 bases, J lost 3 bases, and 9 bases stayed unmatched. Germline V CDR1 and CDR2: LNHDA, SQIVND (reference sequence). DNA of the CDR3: TGTGCCAGCCGGAAGACGCGGGGGACAGATACGCAGTATTTT. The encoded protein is CASRKTRGTDTQYF.

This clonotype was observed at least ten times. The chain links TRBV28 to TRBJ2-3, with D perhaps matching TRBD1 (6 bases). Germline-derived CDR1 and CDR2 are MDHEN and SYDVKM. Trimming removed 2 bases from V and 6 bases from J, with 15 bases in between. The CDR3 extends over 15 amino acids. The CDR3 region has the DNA TGTGCCAGCAGTTTACAGGGTCAGGGGAGTGATACGCAGTATTTT. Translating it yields CASSLQGQGSDTQYF. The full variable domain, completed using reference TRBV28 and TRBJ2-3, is DVKVTQSSRYLVKRTGEKVFLECVQDMDHENMFWYRQDPGLGLRLIYFSYDVKMKEKGDIPEGYSVSREKKERFSLILESASTNQTSMYLCASSLQGQGSDTQYFGPGTRLTVL.

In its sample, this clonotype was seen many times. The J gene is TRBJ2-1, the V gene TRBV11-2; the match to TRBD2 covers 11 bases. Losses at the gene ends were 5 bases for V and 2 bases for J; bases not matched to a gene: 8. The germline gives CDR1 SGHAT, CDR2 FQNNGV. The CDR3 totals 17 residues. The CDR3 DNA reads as TGTGCCAGCAGCCGCAAAGAGGGACTAGCGGCCTACAATGAGCAGTTCTTC. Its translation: CASSRKEGLAAYNEQFF.

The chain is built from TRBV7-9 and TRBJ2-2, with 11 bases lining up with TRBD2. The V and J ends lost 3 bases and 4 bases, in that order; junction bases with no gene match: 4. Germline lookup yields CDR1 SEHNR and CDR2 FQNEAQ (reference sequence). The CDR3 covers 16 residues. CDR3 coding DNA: TGTGCCAGCAGCTTTAGCCTAGCGGGAGGCACCGGGGAGCTGTTTTTT. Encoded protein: CASSFSLAGGTGELFF.

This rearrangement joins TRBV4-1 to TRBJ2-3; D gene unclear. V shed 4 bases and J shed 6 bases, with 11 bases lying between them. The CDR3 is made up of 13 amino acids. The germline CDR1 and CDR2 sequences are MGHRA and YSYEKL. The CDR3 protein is CASSPYSDDTQYF. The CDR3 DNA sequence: TGCGCCAGCAGCCCCTATAGTGACGATACGCAGTATTTT.

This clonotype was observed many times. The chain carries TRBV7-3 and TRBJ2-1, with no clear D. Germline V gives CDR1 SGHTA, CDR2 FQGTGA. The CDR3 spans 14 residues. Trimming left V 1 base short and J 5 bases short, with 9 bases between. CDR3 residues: CASSLSVPNNEQFF. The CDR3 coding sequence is TGTGCCAGCAGCTTAAGCGTGCCAAACAATGAGCAGTTCTTC. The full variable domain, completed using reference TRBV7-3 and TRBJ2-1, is GAGVSQTPSNKVTEKGKYVELRCDPISGHTALYWYRQSLGQGPEFLIYFQGTGAADDSGLPNDRFFAVRPEGSVSTLKIQRTERGDSAVYLCASSLSVPNNEQFFGPGTRLTVL.